This TCR beta chain was sequenced for a study of cytomegalovirus exposure and HLA in healthy donors. As for the study in general: A data release that came early held roughly 80 million unique TCRs from HLA-typed donors.

With regard to this clone: Its specificity is not known.

Germline assignment: CDR1 MDHEN and CDR2 SYDVKM. The CDR3 runs 12 residues. The junction had 9 bases not matched to a gene; V was cut back by 11 bases and J by 7 bases. General study findings and limits: Likely technical artifact: a cluster of highly shared sequence variants. Later analysis reportedly placed an Asian-associated ancestry cluster below the roughly 690-donor mean in N-insertions. A later analysis linked about 17,000 TCR beta sequences to HLA alleles at 0.05 false discovery rate.

In the PCR, 60 Vbeta and 13 Jbeta primers were used. Libraries were prepared by immunoSEQ multiplex PCR; TCRdb keeps only in-frame clonotypes and omits some of them. Seen in this sample are 180,000 or so clones; the ten most common clones hold less than 0.9%. The rearrangement uses TRBV28 and TRBJ2-5; TRBD2 matches at 8 bases. The receptor comes from a boy younger than 18 in good health and CMV-seronegative. The sample taken for sequencing was PBMCs. The CDR3: CAATSGAGTQYF. The CDR3 DNA follows: TGTGCCGCAACTAGCGGCGCGGGGACCCAGTACTTC.